A single TCR beta chain is shown here with its context. These data originate in a study of blood T cell repertoires in COVID-19. About the research overall: Samples came from the United States, Italy and Spain, spanning acute and convalescent COVID-19.

The age range of participants was 18 to 89 years, with residence in around 22 US areas. V was shortened by 6 bases and J by 4 bases, with 7 bases between the two germline ends. Germline CDR1 is SEHNR and CDR2 is FQNEAQ (reference sequence). The CDR3 has 12 amino acids. Using immunoSEQ multiplex PCR, the repertoire was profiled, and TCRdb retains in-frame clones only, with some absent. The table has hundreds of thousands of clones, 70% to 90% seen once. The sequence was obtained from a woman under 30 with acute COVID-19. The chain links TRBV7-9 to TRBJ2-1; no reliable D call. The specimen was PBMCs or T cells enriched from blood (not recorded which). The CDR3 DNA follows: TGTGCCAGCAGTTCGGAGTACAATGAGCAGTTCTTC. It yields the protein CASSSEYNEQFF. Together with reference TRBV7-9 and TRBJ2-1, the CDR3 gives the full variable domain: DTGVSQNPRHKITKRGQNVTFRCDPISEHNRLYWYRQTLGQGPEFLTYFQNEAQLEKSRLLSDRFSAERPKGSFSTLEIQRTEQGDSAMYLCASSSEYNEQFFGPGTRLTVL.